Below are 4 T cell receptor beta chains sequenced from a single sample in a study of sequential checkpoint blockade in melanoma. Treatment of the sample: randomized to nivolumab then ipilimumab (arm A) or the reverse (arm B). Libraries were prepared by immunoSEQ multiplex PCR; TCRdb keeps only in-frame clonotypes and omits some of them. The table has around 18,000 clones, around 66% seen once. The material sequenced was CD8+ T cells sorted from blood (inferred from file names), taken from a patient given nivolumab and ipilimumab in sequence. These receptors originate from a human donor with melanoma.

This rearrangement joins TRBV29-1 to TRBJ2-5; 7 bases align to TRBD1. The V and J ends lost 1 base and 7 bases, in that order; junction bases with no gene match: 9. Germline V CDR1 and CDR2: SQVTM, ANQGSEA. This CDR3 is built from 14 residues. CDR3 residues: CSVEVGDRDPTQYF. In nucleotides, the CDR3 is TGCAGCGTTGAAGTAGGCGACAGGGACCCGACCCAGTACTTC.

This chain connects TRBV12-5 to TRBJ2-6; maybe TRBD2 (5 bases). V shed 5 bases and J shed 0 bases, with 8 bases lying between them. From germline, CDR1 is LGHNT and CDR2 FRNRAP. The CDR3 is 15 residues long. CDR3 nucleotide sequence: TGTGCTAGTGGTCTGGGAGTCTCTGGGGCCAACGTCCTGACTTTC. This translates into CASGLGVSGANVLTF.

V gene TRBV6-5 combines with J gene TRBJ2-3, with D possibly being TRBD1 (5 bases). In germline, CDR1 is MNHEY, CDR2 SVGAGI. Trimming took off 2 bases at V and 4 bases at J, with 13 bases between the two ends. The CDR3 contains 15 residues. CDR3 loop: CASSYSRVGPDTQYF. CDR3 bases: TGTGCCAGCAGTTACAGCAGGGTCGGGCCAGATACGCAGTATTTT.

This clone occurred a few times. The chain is built from TRBV6-5 and TRBJ1-1, with no clear D. Per the germline V gene, CDR1 is MNHEY and CDR2 is SVGAGI. The CDR3 spans 13 residues. The ends were cut back, 8 bases at V and 4 bases at J, with 14 bases in the middle. In DNA, the CDR3 is TGTGCCAGCCGCTCGGCGGAACTCACTGAAGCTTTCTTT. It yields the protein CASRSAELTEAFF.